A single sample is the source of the 20 T cell receptor beta chains below, sequenced in a study of blood T cell repertoires in COVID-19. The table came from immunoSEQ multiplex PCR; TCRdb's copy has only in-frame clones and leaves some out. The sample yields approximately 280,000 clones, about 88% seen once. Material: peripheral blood. The origin of the receptors is a human donor with COVID-19, enrolled during active disease. The donor label of this sample is uncertain.

The chain links TRBV15 to TRBJ2-5, with unresolved D. The CDR3 is made up of 13 amino acids. V lost 1 base to trimming and J lost 5 bases, with 8 bases between them. Germline V gene lookup returns CDR1 LNHNV and CDR2 YYDKDF (reference sequence). CDR3 DNA: TGTGCCACCAGCAGAGGGGCCTGGGAGACCCAGTACTTC. This gives the protein CATSRGAWETQYF.

This sequence joins TRBV7-2 and TRBJ2-7; the D gene is possibly TRBD2 (6 bases). V was cut by 2 bases and J by 0 bases, with 11 bases left in between. CDR3 length: 15 residues. From germline, CDR1 is SGHTA and CDR2 FQGNSA. The CDR3 DNA sequence: TGTGCCAGCAGCTTAACCGGGAGCCGCTCCTACGAGCAGTACTTC. Its translation: CASSLTGSRSYEQYF. The whole variable domain, filled in from reference TRBV7-2 and TRBJ2-7, reads GAGVSQSPSNKVTEKGKDVELRCDPISGHTALYWYRQSLGQGLEFLIYFQGNSAPDKSGLPSDRFSAERTGGSVSTLTIQRTQQEDSAVYLCASSLTGSRSYEQYFGPGTRLTVT.

The CDR3 protein is CSVVAAGAPDTQYF. The CDR3 DNA follows: TGCAGCGTTGTGGCAGCGGGAGCACCAGATACGCAGTATTTT. The chain combines TRBV29-1 with TRBJ2-3; 8 bases match TRBD2. This CDR3 has 14 residues. V trimming: 4 bases; J trimming: 4 bases; junction bases outside the gene matches: 7. Per the germline V gene, CDR1 is SQVTM and CDR2 is ANQGSEA.

In its sample, this clone was seen once. The V gene is TRBV15, the J gene TRBJ1-1; 9 nucleotides line up with TRBD1. The J segment lost 0 bases and the V segment lost 5 bases, leaving 16 bases of the junction unmatched. The germline V gene encodes CDR1 LNHNV and CDR2 YYDKDF (reference sequence). CDR3 size: 19 residues. As DNA, the CDR3 is TGTGCCACCAGCGGGGCCTCGGAGAGGGACAGGGCCCTGAACACTGAAGCTTTCTTT. Protein product: CATSGASERDRALNTEAFF.

The chain couples TRBV9 to TRBJ2-2; 7 nucleotides align to TRBD2. Per the germline V gene, CDR1 is SGDLS and CDR2 is YYNGEE. The CDR3 runs to 14 residues. V shed 2 bases, J shed 6 bases, and the junction held 4 bases outside the gene matches. The chain's CDR3 is CASSVSGGAGELFF. The CDR3 nucleotides read TGTGCCAGCAGCGTTTCGGGAGGCGCCGGGGAGCTGTTTTTT.

The V call is TRBV27, the J call TRBJ2-7; a possible D gene is TRBD2 (6 bases). The V end was cut by 5 bases, the J end by 0 bases, with 11 bases between. This CDR3 has 14 residues. Germline V gives CDR1 MNHEY, CDR2 SMNVEV (reference sequence). The CDR3 spells CASSHRDSSYEQYF. In DNA, the CDR3 is TGTGCCAGCAGTCACCGGGACTCCTCCTACGAGCAGTACTTC.

CDR3 amino acids: CASSFSGPPENTIYF. In nucleotides, the CDR3 is TGCGCCAGCAGCTTCAGCGGCCCGCCGGAAAACACCATATATTTT. The rearrangement joins TRBV5-1 to TRBJ1-3; D ambiguous. In germline, CDR1 is SGHRS, CDR2 YFSETQ. This CDR3 contains 15 residues. V lost 2 bases and J 6 bases, leaving 15 bases between the germline ends.

The CDR3 region is CASSVDLRGAQYF. CDR3 in DNA: TGTGCCAGCAGCGTAGATCTCCGGGGAGCCCAGTACTTC. The V and J genes are TRBV9 and TRBJ2-5; possible D gene TRBD2, 5 bases. The CDR3 has 13 residues. Trimming left V 0 bases short and J 9 bases short, with 12 bases between. Looked up from germline, CDR1 is SGDLS and CDR2 is YYNGEE.

The chain combines TRBV4-1 with TRBJ2-3, with TRBD2 identical over 9 bases. The CDR3 has 16 amino acids. Germline assignment: CDR1 MGHRA and CDR2 YSYEKL. Trimming cost V 1 base and J 2 bases; bases outside gene matches: 4. The CDR3 region is CASSQGIAGATDTQYF. The CDR3 nucleotides read TGCGCCAGCAGCCAAGGAATAGCGGGGGCCACAGATACGCAGTATTTT.

The chain recombines TRBV2 with TRBJ1-5, with TRBD1 as a possible D gene (6 bases). The V and J ends lost 7 bases and 3 bases respectively, with 16 bases between them. The CDR3 has 15 residues. Germline CDR1 SNHLY, CDR2 FYNNEI. In DNA form, the CDR3 reads TGTGCCAGCACGGGGACACTTGGGGACAATCAGCCCCAGCATTTT. Translated: CASTGTLGDNQPQHF.

V usage is TRBV15 and J usage is TRBJ2-3; 9 bases align to TRBD2. The length of the CDR3 is 17 residues. Germline CDR1 and CDR2: LNHNV and YYDKDF (reference sequence). V lost 3 bases, J lost 3 bases, and 10 bases stayed unmatched. Here the CDR3 DNA reads TGTGCCACCAGCAGGGAGCCCGGACTAGCGAGTACAGATACGCAGTATTTT. It is translated as CATSREPGLASTDTQYF.

This sequence joins TRBV7-3 and TRBJ1-1; D remains unclear. The CDR3 is 14 amino acids. Germline V lookup: CDR1 SGHTA, CDR2 FQGTGA. The V end was cut by 1 base, the J end by 4 bases, with 10 bases between. CDR3 protein: CASSLIRGGTEAFF. The CDR3 coding sequence is TGTGCCAGCAGCTTAATACGAGGAGGCACTGAAGCTTTCTTT.

The V and J genes are TRBV15 and TRBJ2-3, with 9 bases aligning to TRBD1. Germline V gene sequence: CDR1 LNHNV, CDR2 YYDKDF (reference sequence). V lost 0 bases, J lost 2 bases, and 3 bases stayed unmatched. The CDR3 runs to 16 residues. CDR3: CATSRETGGNTDTQYF. Written as DNA, the CDR3 is TGTGCCACCAGCAGAGAGACAGGGGGTAACACAGATACGCAGTATTTT. Full variable domain (remainder filled in from reference TRBV15 and TRBJ2-3): DAMVIQNPRYQVTQFGKPVTLSCSQTLNHNVMYWYQQKSSQAPKLLFHYYDKDFNNEADTPDNFQSRRPNTSFCFLDIRSPGLGDTAMYLCATSRETGGNTDTQYFGPGTRLTVL.

The CDR3, as DNA: TGTGCCAGCAGTTCCCCGGGCCCATGGGACAGGGGGGCGAACACCGGGGAGCTGTTTTTT. This encodes CASSSPGPWDRGANTGELFF. J is TRBJ2-2 and V is TRBV28; 11 positions agree with TRBD1. The germline V gene has CDR1 MDHEN and CDR2 SYDVKM. The CDR3 is made up of 20 amino acids. After removal of 4 bases from V and 0 bases from J, the junction contained 13 bases not matched to a gene.

The rearrangement links TRBV28 to TRBJ2-7; D may be TRBD1 (6 bases). The germline V gene has CDR1 MDHEN and CDR2 SYDVKM. The V end lost 9 bases, the J end lost 1 base, and 13 bases lay between the germline ends. The CDR3 runs 13 residues. The chain's CDR3 is CASRGGPSYEQYF. For the CDR3, the DNA is TGTGCCAGTCGAGGGGGACCTTCCTACGAGCAGTACTTC.

The table lists this clone with a few counts. The chain is built from TRBV6-4 and TRBJ2-1; 7 bases are a match to TRBD2. Looked up from germline, CDR1 is MRHNA and CDR2 is SNTAGT. The CDR3 is 16 residues long. V shed 6 bases and J 0 bases; nucleotides not matched to a gene: 8. CDR3 nucleotides: TGTGCCAGCAGCCCAGAGGGCGGGAGCTCCTACAATGAGCAGTTCTTC. It is translated as CASSPEGGSSYNEQFF.

The CDR3 sequence is CASSQVPSGNTGELFF. The CDR3 bases are TGTGCCAGCAGCCAGGTCCCTAGCGGGAACACCGGGGAGCTGTTTTTT. This sequence joins TRBV4-2 and TRBJ2-2; TRBD2 matches at 7 bases. Germline V lookup: CDR1 LGHNA, CDR2 YNFKEQ. With 3 bases clipped from V and 1 base from J, the junction kept 5 bases outside the gene matches. The CDR3 has 16 amino acids.

The rearrangement uses TRBV6-5 and TRBJ1-3, with D tentatively TRBD1 (5 bases). Trimming cost V 4 bases and J 2 bases, with 9 bases left between them. CDR1 and CDR2 (germline): MNHEY, SVGAGI. This CDR3 contains 14 residues. The CDR3 sequence: CASSSSGPGNTIYF. CDR3 sequence (DNA): TGTGCCAGCAGTTCCTCGGGGCCTGGAAACACCATATATTTT.

This chain joins TRBV7-2 and TRBJ2-2, with D possibly matching TRBD1 (6 bases). CDR1 is SGHTA and CDR2 is FQGNSA in the germline V gene. The V end was cut by 3 bases, the J end by 2 bases, with 7 bases between. The CDR3 totals 14 residues. The CDR3 region has the DNA TGTGCCAGCAGCTTGGACAGAAACACCGGGGAGCTGTTTTTT. It translates to CASSLDRNTGELFF.

The rearrangement uses TRBV6-5 and TRBJ1-5; D gene uncertain. CDR1 is MNHEY and CDR2 is SVGAGI in the germline V gene. Trimming pared 0 bases from V and 7 bases from J, leaving 13 bases between. This CDR3 has 15 residues. The CDR3 here is CASSYSGGIGQPQHF. The CDR3 DNA is TGTGCCAGCAGTTACTCGGGCGGGATAGGACAGCCCCAGCATTTT.